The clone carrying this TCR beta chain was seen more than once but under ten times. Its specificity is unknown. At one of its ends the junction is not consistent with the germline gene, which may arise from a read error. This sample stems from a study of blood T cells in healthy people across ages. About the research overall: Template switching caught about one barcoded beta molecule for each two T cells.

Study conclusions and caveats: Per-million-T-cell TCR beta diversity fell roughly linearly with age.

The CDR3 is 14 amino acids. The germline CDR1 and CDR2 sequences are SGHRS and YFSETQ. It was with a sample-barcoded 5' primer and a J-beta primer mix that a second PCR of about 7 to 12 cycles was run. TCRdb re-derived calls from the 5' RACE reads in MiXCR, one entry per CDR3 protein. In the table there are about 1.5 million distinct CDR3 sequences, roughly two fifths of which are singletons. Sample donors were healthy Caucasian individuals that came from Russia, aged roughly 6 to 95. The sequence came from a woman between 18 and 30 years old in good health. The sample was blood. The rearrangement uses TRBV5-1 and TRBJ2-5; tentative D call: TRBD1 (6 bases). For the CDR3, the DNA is TGTGCCAGCAGCGTCACAGGGTCCCAAGAGACCCAGTACTTC. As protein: CASSVTGSQETQYF.